The T cell receptor beta chain described here comes from a study of CD8 T cells in Susac syndrome. The CDR3 extends over 14 amino acids. Trimming took 3 bases from V and 2 from J, leaving 8 bases between them. Per the germline V gene, CDR1 is LNHNV and CDR2 is YYDKDF (reference sequence). Random hexamers were used to reverse transcribe 0.5 to 1 ug of RNA. Amplification of TCR beta CDR3 across 54 Vbeta and 13 Jbeta was performed with immunoSEQ multiplex PCR. MiXCR, run by TCRdb on the immunoSEQ multiplex PCR reads, gives a single entry per CDR3 protein. The sample carries under 300,000 distinct CDR3 sequences, approximately 95% recorded once.

This sequence joins TRBV15 and TRBJ2-1, with D unclear. Sequencing was done on a sample of CD4+ T cells from PBMCs. This clonotype was obtained from a human donor with Susac syndrome. Here the CDR3 DNA reads TGTGCCACCAGCAGGCCCCGAGCCTACAATGAGCAGTTCTTC. It encodes CATSRPRAYNEQFF.